These T cell receptor beta chains were read from a single sample in a study of blood T cell repertoires in COVID-19. Method: immunoSEQ multiplex PCR; TCRdb's copy keeps in-frame clones and lacks some. The data show about 70,000 clones, around three quarters seen once. The sequenced material came from peripheral blood. The receptors originated from a human donor in a cohort sampled during active COVID-19. Both conserved end residues are part of each CDR3. The D gene is left open where the match is weak. Expanded clones are given a class, and other clones once, few, many or no size at all.

d_gene	abundance	v_gene	j_gene	CDR3aa	CDR3nt
NA	NA	TRBV12-3/TRBV12-4	TRBJ2-3	CASRAGSSDTQYF	TGTGCCAGCAGAGCGGGTTCATCAGATACGCAGTATTTT
TRBD1	NA	TRBV7-2	TRBJ2-7	CASSQGQGGAYEQYF	TGTGCCAGCAGTCAGGGACAGGGGGGCGCCTACGAGCAGTACTTC
NA	NA	TRBV20-1	TRBJ1-1	CSARDYPEAFF	TGCAGTGCTAGAGATTATCCTGAAGCTTTCTTT
TRBD2	NA	TRBV5-6	TRBJ2-3	CASSLRGADTQYF	TGTGCCAGCAGCTTACGGGGGGCAGATACGCAGTATTTT
NA	NA	TRBV5-1	TRBJ1-1	CASSFSPPNTEAFF	TGCGCCAGCAGCTTTAGCCCACCGAACACTGAAGCTTTCTTT
TRBD1	NA	TRBV28	TRBJ1-1	CASSVGQGSSPGNTEAFF	TGTGCCAGCAGTGTGGGACAGGGGTCGAGTCCGGGGAACACTGAAGCTTTCTTT
NA	few	TRBV19	TRBJ2-2	CASSSSPGLSPGELFF	TGTGCCAGTAGCAGCTCACCGGGACTCTCCCCCGGGGAGCTGTTTTTT
NA	NA	TRBV30	TRBJ1-1	CAWSPPRGNTEAFF	TGTGCCTGGAGTCCACCCAGGGGGAACACTGAAGCTTTCTTT
NA	NA	TRBV24-1	TRBJ2-1	CATSDPGVPDNEQFF	TGTGCCACCAGTGATCCGGGAGTCCCCGACAATGAGCAGTTCTTC
TRBD1	NA	TRBV5-1	TRBJ2-7	CASSPIVTGEEQYF	TGCGCCAGCAGCCCCATTGTGACAGGGGAGGAGCAGTACTTC
NA	NA	TRBV7-2	TRBJ2-1	CASSLDGGSSYNEQFF	TGTGCCAGCAGCTTAGATGGGGGGAGCTCCTACAATGAGCAGTTCTTC
TRBD2	NA	TRBV5-4	TRBJ2-1	CASSLRLAGYNEQFF	TGTGCCAGCAGCTTGAGGCTAGCGGGTTACAATGAGCAGTTCTTC
NA	NA	TRBV7-9	TRBJ1-1	CASSLGAGRGNTEAFF	TGTGCCAGCAGCTTAGGGGCGGGAAGGGGTAACACTGAAGCTTTCTTT
TRBD1	NA	TRBV6-5	TRBJ1-6	CASSNRQGNSPLHF	TGTGCCAGCAGTAACCGACAGGGGAATTCACCCCTCCACTTT
TRBD2	NA	TRBV11-2	TRBJ2-1	CASSRGDGLWGQFF	TGTGCCAGCAGCCGGGGGGACGGTCTTTGGGGCCAGTTCTTC
TRBD2	NA	TRBV6-2/TRBV6-3	TRBJ2-7	CASSYTQTSGSYEQYF	TGTGCCAGCAGTTACACCCAGACTAGCGGGAGCTACGAGCAGTACTTC
NA	NA	TRBV29-1	TRBJ2-6	CSVESGANVLTF	TGCAGCGTGGAGTCTGGGGCCAACGTCCTGACTTTC
TRBD1	NA	TRBV28	TRBJ1-1	CASSPLTGQQNTEAFF	TGTGCCAGCAGTCCTCTAACGGGACAGCAGAACACTGAAGCTTTCTTT
TRBD1	NA	TRBV29-1	TRBJ2-1	CSVADRGAYNEQFF	TGCAGCGTGGCGGACAGGGGAGCCTACAATGAGCAGTTCTTC
TRBD2	NA	TRBV27	TRBJ2-7	CASSYGTSGSYEQYF	TGTGCCAGCAGTTATGGGACTAGCGGGAGTTACGAGCAGTACTTC
NA	NA	TRBV28	TRBJ1-4	CASTRTAKNEKLFF	TGTGCCAGCACCCGGACAGCAAAAAATGAAAAACTGTTTTTT
TRBD2	NA	TRBV29-1	TRBJ2-3	CSVEKELGRDYADTQYF	TGCAGCGTTGAAAAGGAACTGGGGCGGGACTACGCAGATACGCAGTATTTT
NA	NA	TRBV11-2	TRBJ2-7	CASSSGRGSSYEQYF	TGTGCCAGCAGCTCCGGGAGAGGAAGCTCCTACGAGCAGTACTTC
TRBD2	NA	TRBV3-1/TRBV3-2	TRBJ2-7	CASSKLAGGSYEQYF	TGTGCCAGCAGCAAACTAGCGGGAGGGAGCTACGAGCAGTACTTC
TRBD1	few	TRBV29-1	TRBJ2-1	CSVVLPPQGAVNEQFF	TGCAGCGTTGTGCTGCCCCCCCAGGGGGCCGTCAATGAGCAGTTCTTC
NA	NA	TRBV10-3	TRBJ1-4	CATSGEDTGFNEKLFF	TGTGCCACCTCAGGGGAAGATACAGGCTTTAATGAAAAACTGTTTTTT
TRBD1	NA	TRBV5-1	TRBJ2-7	CASSSQGAQYEQYF	TGCGCCAGCAGCTCCCAGGGGGCGCAGTACGAGCAGTACTTC
NA	NA	TRBV5-7	TRBJ2-7	CASIRLGREDGGYEQYF	TGTGCCAGCATCCGTCTAGGACGGGAAGATGGTGGCTACGAGCAGTACTTC
TRBD1	once	TRBV29-1	TRBJ2-7	CSAGTGGDTYEQYF	TGCAGCGCCGGAACAGGGGGCGATACCTACGAGCAGTACTTC
NA	NA	TRBV6-6	TRBJ1-1	CATGGDRQSEAFF	TGTGCCACCGGGGGGGACCGGCAGTCTGAAGCTTTCTTT
TRBD2	NA	TRBV6-2/TRBV6-3	TRBJ2-1	CASSPQREFYNEQFF	TGTGCCAGCAGCCCCCAGCGGGAGTTCTACAATGAGCAGTTCTTC
TRBD2	few	TRBV30	TRBJ2-1	CAWSSLAGAYNEQFF	TGTGCCTGGAGCAGTCTAGCGGGAGCCTACAATGAGCAGTTCTTC
NA	few	TRBV6-2/TRBV6-3	TRBJ1-5	CASSYSGSGGGPQHF	TGTGCCAGCAGTTACTCGGGCAGTGGAGGAGGGCCCCAGCATTTT
NA	NA	TRBV12-2	TRBJ1-5	CASRLPRLPDQPQHF	TGTGCAAGTCGCTTACCCCGACTTCCCGATCAGCCCCAGCATTTT
NA	once	TRBV5-1	TRBJ1-1	CASSLTGANTEAFF	TGCGCCAGCAGCTTGACAGGAGCGAACACTGAAGCTTTCTTT
TRBD1	NA	TRBV5-1	TRBJ2-5	CASSFRTGQETQYF	TGCGCCAGCAGCTTTCGGACAGGCCAAGAGACCCAGTACTTC
TRBD2	few	TRBV5-1	TRBJ2-1	CASSSEGTSGGYNEQFF	TGCGCCAGCAGCTCCGAAGGGACTAGCGGGGGTTACAATGAGCAGTTCTTC
NA	NA	TRBV6-2/TRBV6-3	TRBJ2-2	CASSYRRTGYTGELFF	TGTGCCAGCAGTTACCGTCGAACAGGGTACACCGGGGAGCTGTTTTTT
NA	NA	TRBV2	TRBJ2-7	CASSDRQGNKLHEQYF	TGTGCCAGCAGTGATCGTCAGGGTAATAAGCTCCACGAGCAGTACTTC
NA	few	TRBV7-9	TRBJ1-5	CASSLEGYGNQPQHF	TGTGCCAGCAGCTTAGAGGGGTACGGCAATCAGCCCCAGCATTTT